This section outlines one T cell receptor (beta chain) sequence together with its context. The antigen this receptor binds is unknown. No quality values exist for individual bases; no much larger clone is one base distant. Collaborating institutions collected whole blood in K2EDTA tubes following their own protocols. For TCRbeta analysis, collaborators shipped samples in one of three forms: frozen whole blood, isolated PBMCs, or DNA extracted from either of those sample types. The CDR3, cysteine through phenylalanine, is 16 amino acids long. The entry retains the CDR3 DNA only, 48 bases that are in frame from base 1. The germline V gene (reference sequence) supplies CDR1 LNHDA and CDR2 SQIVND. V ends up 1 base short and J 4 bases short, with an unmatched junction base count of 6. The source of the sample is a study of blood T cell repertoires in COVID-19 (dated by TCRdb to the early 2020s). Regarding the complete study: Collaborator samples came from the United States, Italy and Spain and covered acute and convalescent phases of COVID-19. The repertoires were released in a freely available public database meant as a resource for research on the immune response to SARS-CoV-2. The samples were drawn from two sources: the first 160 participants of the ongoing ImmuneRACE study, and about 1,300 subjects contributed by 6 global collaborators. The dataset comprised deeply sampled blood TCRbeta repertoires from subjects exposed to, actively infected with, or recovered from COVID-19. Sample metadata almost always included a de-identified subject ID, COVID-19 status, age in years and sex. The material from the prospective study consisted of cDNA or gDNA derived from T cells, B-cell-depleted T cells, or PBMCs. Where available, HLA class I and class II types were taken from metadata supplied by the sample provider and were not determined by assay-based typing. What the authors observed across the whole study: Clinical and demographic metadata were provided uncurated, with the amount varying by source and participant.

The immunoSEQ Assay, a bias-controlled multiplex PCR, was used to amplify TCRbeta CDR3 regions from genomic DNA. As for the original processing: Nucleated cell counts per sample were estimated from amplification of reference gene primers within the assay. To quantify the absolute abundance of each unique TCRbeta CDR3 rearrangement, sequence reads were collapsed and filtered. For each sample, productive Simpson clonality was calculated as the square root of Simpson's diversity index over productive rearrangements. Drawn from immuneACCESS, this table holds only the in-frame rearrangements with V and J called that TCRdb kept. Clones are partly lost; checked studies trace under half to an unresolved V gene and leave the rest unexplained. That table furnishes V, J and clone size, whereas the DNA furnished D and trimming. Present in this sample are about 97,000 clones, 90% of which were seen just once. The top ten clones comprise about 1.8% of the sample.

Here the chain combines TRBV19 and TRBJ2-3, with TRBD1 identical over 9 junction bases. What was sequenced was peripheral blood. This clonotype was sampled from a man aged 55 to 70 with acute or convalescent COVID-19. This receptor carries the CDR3 CASSIARDRDPDTQYF. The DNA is TGTGCCAGTAGTATAGCTCGGGACAGGGATCCAGATACGCAGTATTTT.